The rows below give T cell receptor beta chains drawn from one sample of a study of T cell repertoires in cytomegalovirus infection. One entry per CDR3 protein results from TCRdb running MiXCR on the reads. This table holds about 130,000 distinct CDR3 sequences, approximately 9.2% found once. The sample consisted of PBMCs. These receptors all stem from a human donor in good health (CMV status not recorded). Some clones in this sample may be carry-over from other donors' samples. Both conserved end residues are part of each CDR3. A D gene is named only where the DNA matches it firmly. Size tells how often a clone was seen (once, few, many) or the class of an expanded clone, and some rows leave it out.

clone_size d_call j_call v_call cdr3_nt cdr3_aa
many TRBD1 TRBJ2-5 TRBV20-1 TGCAGTGCATCGATCGGGACAGGGGGTCAAGAGACCCAGTACTTC CSASIGTGGQETQYF
many - TRBJ2-6 TRBV12-3/TRBV12-4 TGTGCCAGCAGGCGGGACACCTACTCTGGGGCCAACGTCCTGACTTTC CASRRDTYSGANVLTF
few - TRBJ1-1 TRBV2 TGTGCCAGCACCGGGGAGGGGGTAAACACTGAAGCTTTCTTT CASTGEGVNTEAFF
many - TRBJ2-1 TRBV11-2 TGTGCCAGCAGCCCCTCGCCACGGAGACGGGAGCAGTTCTTC CASSPSPRRREQFF
- - TRBJ1-2 TRBV12-3/TRBV12-4 TGTGCCAGCAGTTACAGGGCTGCTGGCTACACCTTC CASSYRAAGYTF
many - TRBJ2-5 TRBV20-1 TGCAGTGCTAGAGACCCTGCCTCTCCGGGGGCAGGGGAGACCCAGTACTTC CSARDPASPGAGETQYF
few TRBD2 TRBJ2-1 TRBV25-1 TGTGCCAGCAGTGAATATCGCCTAGCGGGGGGAGGAGATGAGCAGTTCTTC CASSEYRLAGGGDEQFF
- - TRBJ1-2 TRBV12-3/TRBV12-4 TGTGCCAGCAGTTTATTGAGGTTGGCGGACCCGAGCCCCTATGGCTACACCTTC CASSLLRLADPSPYGYTF
- TRBD2 TRBJ2-1 TRBV20-1 TGCAGTGCTATGTTAGCGGGGGTCTACAATGAGCAGTTCTTC CSAMLAGVYNEQFF
many - TRBJ1-3 TRBV7-2 TGTGCCAGCAGCCCCTACGGGGAAGGAAACACCATATATTTT CASSPYGEGNTIYF
many - TRBJ2-1 TRBV7-9 TGTGCCAGCAGCTTTAGTCACAATGAGCAGTTCTTC CASSFSHNEQFF
many - TRBJ1-1 TRBV6-6 TGTGCCACCAAGATGAACACTGAAGCTTTCTTT CATKMNTEAFF
few - TRBJ1-5 TRBV7-6 TGTGCCAGCAGTTTTAGTGGACAGAAGAACCAGCCCCAGCATTTT CASSFSGQKNQPQHF
- - TRBJ2-5 TRBV20-1 TGCAGTGCTAGAGATGGGCGGAGAAAAGAGACCCAGTACTTC CSARDGRRKETQYF
many - TRBJ1-2 TRBV9 TGTGCCAGCAGCGGCCCCGACTCCCTCTCCTATGGCTACACCTTC CASSGPDSLSYGYTF
many - TRBJ1-4 TRBV27 TGTGCCAGCAGTTTATCGTTCGGAACTAATGAAAAACTGTTTTTT CASSLSFGTNEKLFF
few - TRBJ1-3 TRBV20-1 TGCAGTGCTAGTCCGGGAGGAAACACCATATATTTT CSASPGGNTIYF
many - TRBJ1-1 TRBV12-3/TRBV12-4 TGTGCCAGCATCGCGGGACGGGGGAACCCTGAAGCTTTCTTT CASIAGRGNPEAFF
many - TRBJ2-5 TRBV7-8 TGTGCCAGCAGCTTCGCTCAAGAGACCCAGTACTTC CASSFAQETQYF
- - TRBJ2-7 TRBV28 TGTGCCAGCAGTTTACCGGGCCGAGAGCAGTACTTC CASSLPGREQYF
- - TRBJ1-5 TRBV20-1 TGCAGTGCTAGAGATCAAGGGAACAAAAGGGTTCCCCAGCATTTT CSARDQGNKRVPQHF
- - TRBJ1-2 TRBV20-1 TGCAGTGCTAGGCAGCCCTACTATGGCTACACCTTC CSARQPYYGYTF
few - TRBJ2-7 TRBV29-1 TGCAGCGTCTCCCTAGGGAGTTACGAGCAGTACTTC CSVSLGSYEQYF
- - TRBJ2-5 TRBV2 TGTGCCAGCAGTCACTGGAGAGGCGTAGAGACCCAGTACTTC CASSHWRGVETQYF
many TRBD1 TRBJ2-6 TRBV12-3/TRBV12-4 TGTGCCAGCAGGCGGACAGGGGGAAGCTCTGGGGCCAACGTCCTGACTTTC CASRRTGGSSGANVLTF
- - TRBJ1-4 TRBV11-2 TGTGCCAGCAGTCTAGGGAACCGGGGCTCGAGGCACCAAAAACTGTTTTTT CASSLGNRGSRHQKLFF
many TRBD1 TRBJ1-1 TRBV15 TGTGCCACCAGCAGGGGAGGGGGCGCGGCTGAAGCTTTCTTT CATSRGGGAAEAFF
many - TRBJ1-6 TRBV7-2 TGTGCCAGCAGTCCTGGACATTCTGGGGGAAATTCACCCCTCCACTTT CASSPGHSGGNSPLHF
few TRBD1 TRBJ1-2 TRBV12-3/TRBV12-4 TGTGCCAGCAGGCCGGGACAGGGTGACTATGGCTACACCTTC CASRPGQGDYGYTF
- - TRBJ1-1 TRBV29-1 TGCAGCGTTGATAGGCGGGGAAGGGACAACACTGAAGCTTTCTTT CSVDRRGRDNTEAFF
many - TRBJ2-6 TRBV28 TGTGCCAGCAGTTTAGGAGGGGCCAACGTCCTGACTTTC CASSLGGANVLTF
many - TRBJ1-1 TRBV6-1 TGTGCCAGCGTTTTTAAAGGGTACACTGAAGCTTTCTTT CASVFKGYTEAFF
many - TRBJ1-3 TRBV12-3/TRBV12-4 TGTGCCAGCAGTTTATTCCGGGGCTCTGGAAACACCATATATTTT CASSLFRGSGNTIYF
many TRBD1 TRBJ1-1 TRBV7-9 TGTGCCAGCAGCTTACTCGGGACAGGGGGGAGGACTGAAGCTTTCTTT CASSLLGTGGRTEAFF
few - TRBJ1-4 TRBV3-1 TGTGCCAGCAGCCAAGATGGGGTTGCAACTAATGAAAAACTGTTTTTT CASSQDGVATNEKLFF
many - TRBJ1-1 TRBV7-8 TGTGCCAGCAGCTTAGCGCAGGGTATGAACACTGAAGCTTTCTTT CASSLAQGMNTEAFF
many - TRBJ2-7 TRBV28 TGTGCCAGCAGTTCGCAGGGAGTCTACGAGCAGTACTTC CASSSQGVYEQYF
many - TRBJ1-1 TRBV5-5 TGTGCCAGCAGCTTACAGGACATAGACACTGAAGCTTTCTTT CASSLQDIDTEAFF
many - TRBJ1-2 TRBV7-2 TGTGCCAGCATCTCGGGACCCCCGTCAGCTAACTATGGCTACACCTTC CASISGPPSANYGYTF
many TRBD1 TRBJ1-4 TRBV10-3 TGTGCCACCGCGACAGGGGGGGATGAAAAACTGTTTTTT CATATGGDEKLFF
few - TRBJ1-1 TRBV18 TGTGCCAGCTCACCATACAGGGAGATGGGCACTGAAGCTTTCTTT CASSPYREMGTEAFF
- - TRBJ2-4 TRBV15 TGTGCCACCAGCGGTACAGGGTCGGAGATCATTCAGTACTTC CATSGTGSEIIQYF
many - TRBJ2-1 TRBV20-1 TGCAGTGCTAGAGAGGAGGCAAGCTCCTACAATGAGCAGTTCTTC CSAREEASSYNEQFF